These 29 T cell receptor beta chains share one sample of origin, sequenced in a study of identifying expanded T cells in peripheral blood. Sequencing used immunoSEQ multiplex PCR; TCRdb keeps in-frame clones, though not all of them. Seen here are 95,000 to 100,000 clones, roughly 89% observed once, and the top ten hold 17%. Sequencing used blood. The receptor source for this set is a person aged 18 to 75 in good health.

This rearrangement joins TRBV9 to TRBJ2-3; D may be TRBD2 (5 bases). Trimming removed 0 bases from V and 4 bases from J, with 9 bases in between. This CDR3 has 14 residues. Germline-derived CDR1 and CDR2 are SGDLS and YYNGEE. The CDR3: CASSVGLAADTQYF. CDR3 in DNA: TGTGCCAGCAGCGTAGGCCTAGCAGCAGATACGCAGTATTTT. The full variable domain, completed using reference TRBV9 and TRBJ2-3, is DSGVTQTPKHLITATGQRVTLRCSPRSGDLSVYWYQQSLDQGLQFLIQYYNGEERAKGNILERFSAQQFPDLHSELNLSSLELGDSALYFCASSVGLAADTQYFGPGTRLTVL.

The chain has TRBV7-9 and TRBJ2-5, with TRBD2 matching over 12 bases. The junction had 9 bases not matched to a gene; V was cut back by 5 bases and J by 2 bases. Germline lookup yields CDR1 SEHNR and CDR2 FQNEAQ (reference sequence). The CDR3 extends over 17 amino acids. CDR3 residues: CASSHPLLAGGQETQYF. In nucleotides, the CDR3 is TGTGCCAGCAGCCATCCCCTGCTAGCGGGGGGGCAAGAGACCCAGTACTTC.

The gene calls are TRBV10-1 and TRBJ1-1; TRBD1 agrees at 9 bases. V shed 4 bases and J 0 bases; nucleotides not matched to a gene: 12. The germline V gene has CDR1 WNHNN and CDR2 SYGVQD (reference sequence). CDR3 length equals 18 residues. The CDR3 is CASSVDRGAAHLNTEAFF. In nucleotides, the CDR3 is TGCGCCAGCAGTGTTGACAGGGGGGCCGCGCATTTGAACACTGAAGCTTTCTTT.

This sequence joins TRBV4-2 and TRBJ2-7; 8 bases line up with TRBD1. This CDR3 is built from 16 residues. V lost 0 bases, J lost 3 bases, and 7 bases stayed unmatched. Germline CDR1 reads LGHNA; CDR2 reads YNFKEQ. The CDR3 sequence is CASSQEAGTGLYEQYF. In DNA, the CDR3 is TGTGCCAGCAGCCAAGAAGCAGGGACAGGTCTCTACGAGCAGTACTTC.

V and J are TRBV6-1 and TRBJ2-3; TRBD2 aligns across 10 bases. Germline CDR1 reads MNHNS; CDR2 reads SASEGT. V was clipped by 7 bases and J by 2 bases; unmatched bases: 6. The length of the CDR3 is 15 residues. CDR3 nucleotide sequence: TGTGCCAGCAACGGACTAGCGGCTGACACAGATACGCAGTATTTT. As protein: CASNGLAADTDTQYF.

The chain carries TRBV7-9 and TRBJ1-2; TRBD1 is a possible D gene (6 bases). V was trimmed by 1 base and J by 12 bases, leaving 15 bases between them. This CDR3 has 13 amino acids. Germline V CDR1 and CDR2: SEHNR, FQNEAQ (reference sequence). The CDR3 loop is CASSLVRGAYDTF. The DNA of the CDR3 is TGTGCCAGCAGCTTAGTTCGGGGGGCATATGACACCTTC.

In its sample, this clone was seen once. V is TRBV5-1 and J is TRBJ2-3; maybe TRBD2 (6 bases). Trimming took off 6 bases at V and 0 bases at J, with 17 bases between the two ends. Germline CDR1 is SGHRS and CDR2 is YFSETQ. The length of the CDR3 is 16 residues. The CDR3: CASKLLGGVSTDTQYF. CDR3 nucleotide sequence: TGCGCCAGCAAACTTCTAGGAGGGGTTAGCACAGATACGCAGTATTTT.

The chain has TRBV11-2 and TRBJ2-1, with 9 nucleotides matching TRBD2. The trim removed 1 base at V and 9 bases at J, leaving 10 bases unmatched. Germline CDR1 is SGHAT and CDR2 is FQNNGV. The CDR3 loop spans 16 amino acids. CDR3 nucleotide sequence: TGTGCCAGCAGCTTAGCTGGTGGTAGCGGGGGCTCTGAGCAGTTCTTC. Protein sequence: CASSLAGGSGGSEQFF.

This sequence joins TRBV5-6 and TRBJ1-2; D unclear. CDR3 length equals 15 residues. Germline V gene sequence: CDR1 SGHDT, CDR2 YYEEEE. The V end lost 0 bases, the J end lost 2 bases, and 11 bases lay between the germline ends. The CDR3 loop is CASSLGASGNYGYTF. Written as DNA, the CDR3 is TGTGCCAGCAGCTTGGGAGCCAGCGGGAACTATGGCTACACCTTC.

V and J are TRBV6-1 and TRBJ1-5; unclear D gene. Germline assignment: CDR1 MNHNS and CDR2 SASEGT. This CDR3 comprises 13 residues. With 10 bases removed from V and 4 bases from J, the gap between germline ends came to 14 bases. As DNA, the CDR3 is TGTGCCACAACCTTAGGAGGAAATCAGCCCCAGCATTTT. This sequence encodes CATTLGGNQPQHF.

This rearrangement joins TRBV2 to TRBJ2-7; D is possibly TRBD1 (6 bases). The CDR3 is made up of 15 amino acids. V shed 3 bases and J shed 7 bases, with 19 bases lying between them. From germline, CDR1 is SNHLY and CDR2 FYNNEI. The CDR3: CASSDYGRGPGEQYF. CDR3 coding DNA: TGTGCCAGCAGTGATTACGGCAGGGGCCCCGGTGAGCAGTACTTC.

This chain connects TRBV11-3 to TRBJ2-1; TRBD1 matches at 9 bases. V gave up 5 bases and J gave up 7 bases; unmatched junction bases: 12. This CDR3 has 16 amino acids. Germline-derived CDR1 and CDR2 are SGHNT and YENEEA. The CDR3 region is CASSEQGQGVRNEQFF. The CDR3 region has the DNA TGTGCCAGCAGCGAACAGGGACAGGGAGTTAGAAATGAGCAGTTCTTC.

This clone was seen only once. The genes are TRBV27 and TRBJ2-3; 11 bases map to TRBD2. Germline trimming cut 7 bases from V and 2 bases from J; bases unmatched to any gene: 11. CDR1 is MNHEY, CDR2 SMNVEV, per germline (reference sequence). This CDR3 region has 17 residues. As DNA, the CDR3 is TGTGCCAGCACCTCCGCGGGGACTAGCGGATTCACAGATACGCAGTATTTT. It encodes CASTSAGTSGFTDTQYF.

The rearrangement joins TRBV27 to TRBJ1-5; no definite D call. The V and J ends lost 1 base and 7 bases respectively, with 5 bases between them. From germline, CDR1 is MNHEY and CDR2 SMNVEV (reference sequence). The CDR3 runs 12 residues. The CDR3 spells CASSLLGQPQHF. The CDR3 coding sequence is TGTGCCAGCAGTTTATTGGGGCAGCCCCAGCATTTT.

About this clone: One end of the junction fails to match germline, which may point to a read error. The same CDR3 arises from other DNA sequences in this sample as well. This sequence joins TRBV6-5 and TRBJ1-1; D perhaps matches TRBD1 (5 bases). This CDR3 has 11 residues. Germline CDR1 reads MNHEY; CDR2 reads SVGAGI. The CDR3 DNA reads TGTGCCAGCAGTTACTCAGGGGAAGCGTTCTTT. Its translation is CASSYSGEAFF.

This chain connects TRBV25-1 to TRBJ2-1, with TRBD2 matching 10 bases. Germline V gene lookup returns CDR1 MGHDK and CDR2 SYGVNS. V lost 1 base to trimming and J lost 12 bases; unmatched junction nucleotides: 9. The CDR3 consists of 15 residues. The CDR3 nucleotides are TGTGCCAGCAGTGAATCCCCAGCGGGGGGGCCCGGGCAGTTCTTC. Protein product: CASSESPAGGPGQFF.

The V gene is TRBV6-1, the J gene TRBJ1-6; no clear D gene. The germline V gene encodes CDR1 MNHNS and CDR2 SASEGT. The CDR3 is 17 amino acids. The V and J ends lost 4 bases and 4 bases respectively, with 17 bases between them. The CDR3 region has the DNA TGTGCCAGCAGTGCGACTCCGGGCCCTATTTATAATTCACCCCTCCACTTT. Its translation: CASSATPGPIYNSPLHF.

Concerning this clone: Compared with germline, one end of the junction differs, possibly owing to a read error. For the CDR3, the DNA is TGTGCCAGCTCCGCACCGGGGAGGGACGAACAGTACTTC. Translating it yields CASSAPGRDEQYF. The chain is built from TRBV18 and TRBJ2-7, with TRBD2 matching 7 bases. Germline CDR1 KGHSH, CDR2 LQKENI. The CDR3 length is 13 residues.

This chain links TRBV19 with TRBJ2-1; D is unresolved. The length of the CDR3 is 13 residues. The V end was cut by 4 bases, the J end by 4 bases, with 8 bases between. Germline assignment: CDR1 LNHDA and CDR2 SQIVND (reference sequence). The CDR3 DNA reads as TGTGCCAGTAGTAACTCGGCTTACAATGAGCAGTTCTTC. This translates into CASSNSAYNEQFF.

The V gene is TRBV18, the J gene TRBJ1-1, with 7 bases aligning to TRBD1. Germline CDR1 is KGHSH and CDR2 is LQKENI. J gave up 7 bases and V 5 bases, and 10 bases lay outside the gene matches. The CDR3 is 14 residues long. The CDR3 DNA sequence: TGTGCCAGCTCAACTTACCGGGACAGAAATGAAGCTTTCTTT. Amino acids: CASSTYRDRNEAFF. The whole variable domain, remainder taken from reference TRBV18 and TRBJ1-1, is NAGVMQNPRHLVRRRGQEARLRCSPMKGHSHVYWYRQLPEEGLKFMVYLQKENIIDESGMPKERFSAEFPKEGPSILRIQQVVRGDSAAYFCASSTYRDRNEAFFGQGTRLTVV.

This chain uses TRBV10-3 with TRBJ2-3, with D perhaps TRBD2 (7 bases). V was clipped by 3 bases and J by 4 bases, with 11 bases between them. The CDR3 has 14 residues. The germline V gene has CDR1 ENHRY and CDR2 SYGVKD. The CDR3 nucleotides read TGTGCCATCAGTGACGAGGGGGGGCCAGATACGCAGTATTTT. As protein: CAISDEGGPDTQYF.

The V and J genes are TRBV7-6 and TRBJ2-6; D not resolved. Trimming removed 5 bases at V and 4 bases at J, with 12 bases between. Germline CDR1 reads SGHVS; CDR2 reads FNYEAQ. The CDR3 consists of 15 residues. Here the CDR3 DNA reads TGTGCCAGCAGCCTTCGACCCGGAGGGGCCAACGTCCTGACTTTC. Residues: CASSLRPGGANVLTF.

This chain uses TRBV28 with TRBJ1-6, with D hard to call. V lost 5 bases to trimming and J lost 7 bases, with 18 bases between them. The CDR3 covers 16 residues. Germline-derived CDR1 and CDR2 are MDHEN and SYDVKM. As DNA, the CDR3 is TGTGCCAGCAGTACCCTGGGAGGGTCGGGGAATTCACCCCTCCACTTT. It codes for CASSTLGGSGNSPLHF.

The V gene is TRBV18, the J gene TRBJ1-2; D is possibly TRBD1 (6 bases). V lost 6 bases, J lost 5 bases, and 16 bases lay in between. The CDR3 contains 14 residues. Germline V lookup: CDR1 KGHSH, CDR2 LQKENI. The CDR3 protein is CASSPTGGAYGYTF. The CDR3 DNA reads as TGTGCCAGCTCCCCTACGGGGGGCGCGTATGGCTACACCTTC.

This clone was counted a single time. The chain carries TRBV7-9 and TRBJ2-3; TRBD2 matches at 8 bases. Germline lookup yields CDR1 SEHNR and CDR2 FQNEAQ (reference sequence). The CDR3 is 16 residues long. Trimming at V came to 5 bases and at J to 0 bases, leaving 7 bases not matched to a gene. The CDR3 region has the DNA TGTGCCAGCAGCCCACGGGGGGGGTCAAGCACAGATACGCAGTATTTT. Amino acids: CASSPRGGSSTDTQYF. Full variable domain (remainder filled in from reference TRBV7-9 and TRBJ2-3): DTGVSQNPRHKITKRGQNVTFRCDPISEHNRLYWYRQTLGQGPEFLTYFQNEAQLEKSRLLSDRFSAERPKGSFSTLEIQRTEQGDSAMYLCASSPRGGSSTDTQYFGPGTRLTVL.

This clone was counted once. This chain joins TRBV28 and TRBJ2-7; D gene ambiguous. This CDR3 contains 13 residues. Germline V gene data show CDR1 as MDHEN and CDR2 as SYDVKM. V lost 6 bases to trimming and J lost 3 bases, with 12 bases between them. The CDR3 sequence is CASRLPHSYEQYF. The DNA of the CDR3 is TGTGCCAGCAGACTCCCCCACAGCTACGAGCAGTACTTC.

V usage is TRBV27 and J usage is TRBJ2-2; TRBD2 aligns across 7 bases. Germline V CDR1 and CDR2: MNHEY, SMNVEV (reference sequence). The CDR3 length is 16 residues. V lost 2 bases and J lost 4; bases outside the gene matches: 7. This CDR3 is CASSLVFGEGTGELFF. Here the CDR3 DNA reads TGTGCCAGCAGTTTAGTCTTCGGGGAGGGCACCGGGGAGCTGTTTTTT.

The chain is built from TRBV2 and TRBJ1-2; no clear D. The CDR3 runs to 13 residues. Trimming removed 8 bases from V and 5 bases from J, with 15 bases in between. Looked up from germline, CDR1 is SNHLY and CDR2 is FYNNEI. The CDR3 DNA sequence: TGTGCCAGCGGAGCGACTAACGGATATGGCTACACCTTC. Translated: CASGATNGYGYTF.

This clone was detected once. The same CDR3 arises from other DNA sequences in this sample as well. The rearrangement links TRBV20-1 to TRBJ2-7; D is unresolved. This CDR3 region has 11 residues. Germline assignment: CDR1 DFQATT and CDR2 SNEGSKA (reference sequence). The V end lost 2 bases, the J end lost 3 bases, and 5 bases lay between the germline ends. DNA for the CDR3: TGCAGTGCTAGACGAGGCTACGAGCAGTACTTC. This codes for CSARRGYEQYF.